This T cell receptor (beta chain) was identified during a study of blood T cell repertoires in COVID-19. Study at large: The origin of the acute and convalescent COVID-19 samples was the United States, Italy and Spain.

CDR3 length: 13 amino acids. Germline CDR1 reads MNHEY; CDR2 reads SMNVEV (reference sequence). With 3 bases removed from V and 5 bases from J, the gap between germline ends came to 10 bases. Libraries were prepared by immunoSEQ multiplex PCR; TCRdb keeps only in-frame clonotypes and omits some of them. This table has 200,000 to 300,000 clones, around 87% appearing once. The sequencing sample was made of peripheral blood. This TCR derives from a woman aged 45 to 65 with acute or convalescent COVID-19. The chain recombines TRBV27 with TRBJ2-5, with a possible D match to TRBD2 (6 bases). Here the CDR3 reads CASSFAGWETQYF. In nucleotides, the CDR3 is TGTGCCAGCAGTTTTGCGGGATGGGAGACCCAGTACTTC.